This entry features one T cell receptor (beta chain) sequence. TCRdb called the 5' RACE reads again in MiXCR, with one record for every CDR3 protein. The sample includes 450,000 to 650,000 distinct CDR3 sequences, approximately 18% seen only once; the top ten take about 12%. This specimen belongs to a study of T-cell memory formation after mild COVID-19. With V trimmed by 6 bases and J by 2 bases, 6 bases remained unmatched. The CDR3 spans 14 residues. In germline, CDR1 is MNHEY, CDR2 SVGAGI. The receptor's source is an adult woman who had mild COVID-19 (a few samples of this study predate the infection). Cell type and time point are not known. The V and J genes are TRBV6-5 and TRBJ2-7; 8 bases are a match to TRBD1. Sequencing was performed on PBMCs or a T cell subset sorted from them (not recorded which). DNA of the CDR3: TGTGCCAGCAGGTCAGGACAGGGACCCTACGAGCAGTACTTC. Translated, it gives CASRSGQGPYEQYF.